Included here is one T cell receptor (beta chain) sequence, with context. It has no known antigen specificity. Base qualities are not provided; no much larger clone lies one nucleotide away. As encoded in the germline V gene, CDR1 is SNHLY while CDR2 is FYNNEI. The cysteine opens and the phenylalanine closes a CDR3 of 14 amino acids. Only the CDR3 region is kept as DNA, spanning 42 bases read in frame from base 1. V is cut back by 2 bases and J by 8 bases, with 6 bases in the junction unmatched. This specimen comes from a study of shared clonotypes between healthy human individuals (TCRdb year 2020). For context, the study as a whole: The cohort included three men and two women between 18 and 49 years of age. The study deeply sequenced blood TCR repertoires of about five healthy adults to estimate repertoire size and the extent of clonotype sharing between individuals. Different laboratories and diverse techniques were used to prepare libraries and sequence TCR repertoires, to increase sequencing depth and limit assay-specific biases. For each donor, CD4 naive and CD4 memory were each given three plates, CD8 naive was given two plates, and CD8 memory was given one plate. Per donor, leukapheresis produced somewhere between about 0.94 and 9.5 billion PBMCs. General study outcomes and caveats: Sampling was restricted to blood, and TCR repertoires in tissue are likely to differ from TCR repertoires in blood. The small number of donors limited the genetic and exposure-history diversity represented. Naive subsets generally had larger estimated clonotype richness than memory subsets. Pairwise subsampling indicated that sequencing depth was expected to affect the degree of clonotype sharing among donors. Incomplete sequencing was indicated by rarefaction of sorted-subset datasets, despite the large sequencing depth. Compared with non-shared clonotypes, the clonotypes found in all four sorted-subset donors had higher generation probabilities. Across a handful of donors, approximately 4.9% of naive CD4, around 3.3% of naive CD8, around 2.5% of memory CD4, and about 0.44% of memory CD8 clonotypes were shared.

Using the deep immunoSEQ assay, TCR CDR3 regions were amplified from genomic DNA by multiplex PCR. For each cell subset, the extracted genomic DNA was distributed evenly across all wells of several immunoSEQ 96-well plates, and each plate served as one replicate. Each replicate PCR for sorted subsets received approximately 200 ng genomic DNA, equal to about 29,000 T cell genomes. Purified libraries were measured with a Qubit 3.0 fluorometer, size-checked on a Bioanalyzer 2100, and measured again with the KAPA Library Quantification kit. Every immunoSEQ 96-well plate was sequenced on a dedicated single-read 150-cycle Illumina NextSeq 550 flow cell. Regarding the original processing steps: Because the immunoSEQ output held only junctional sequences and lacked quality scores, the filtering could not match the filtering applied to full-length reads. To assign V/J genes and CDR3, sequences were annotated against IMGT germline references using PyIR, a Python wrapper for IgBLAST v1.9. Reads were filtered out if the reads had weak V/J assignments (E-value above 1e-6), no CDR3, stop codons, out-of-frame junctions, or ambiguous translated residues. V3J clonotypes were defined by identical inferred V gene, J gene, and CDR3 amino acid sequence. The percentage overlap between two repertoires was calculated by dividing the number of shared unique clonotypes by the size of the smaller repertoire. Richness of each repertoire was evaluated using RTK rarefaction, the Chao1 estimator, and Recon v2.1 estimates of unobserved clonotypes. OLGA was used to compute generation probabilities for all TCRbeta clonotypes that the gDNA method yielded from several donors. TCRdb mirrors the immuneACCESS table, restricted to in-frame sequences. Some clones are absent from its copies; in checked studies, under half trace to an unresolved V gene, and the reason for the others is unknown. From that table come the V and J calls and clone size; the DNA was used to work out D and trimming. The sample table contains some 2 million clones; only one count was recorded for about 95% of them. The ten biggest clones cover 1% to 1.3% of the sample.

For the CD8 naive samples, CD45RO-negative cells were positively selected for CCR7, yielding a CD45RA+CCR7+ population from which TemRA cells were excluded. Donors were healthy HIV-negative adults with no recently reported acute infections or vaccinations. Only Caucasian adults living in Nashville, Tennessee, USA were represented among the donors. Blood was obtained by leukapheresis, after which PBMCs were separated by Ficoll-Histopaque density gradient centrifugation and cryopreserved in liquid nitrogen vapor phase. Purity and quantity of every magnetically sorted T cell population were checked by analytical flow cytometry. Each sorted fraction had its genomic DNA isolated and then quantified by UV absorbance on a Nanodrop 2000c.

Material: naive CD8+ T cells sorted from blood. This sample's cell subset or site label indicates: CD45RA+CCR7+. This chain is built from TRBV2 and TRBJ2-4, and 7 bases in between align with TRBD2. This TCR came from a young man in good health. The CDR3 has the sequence CASSEYGGSDIQYF. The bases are TGTGCCAGCAGTGAATATGGCGGGAGTGACATTCAGTACTTC.